Included here is one T cell receptor (beta chain) sequence, with context. What it recognizes is unknown. Loaded into unsorted PBMC replicate PCRs was 300 ng DNA, about 30,000 T cell genomes. Ten immunoSEQ deep assay plates were used to sequence the DNA of unsorted PBMCs. Only in-frame clones appear in the TCRdb table, and some are missing; sequencing was by immunoSEQ multiplex PCR. The sample yields approximately 470,000 clones, roughly 80% seen once. The data were taken from a study of shared clonotypes between healthy human individuals. General observations from the study: The study sampled only blood, and tissue repertoires likely differ.

CDR1 is SGHKS, CDR2 YYEKEE, per germline (reference sequence). This CDR3 is 15 amino acids long. The V and J ends lost 1 base and 1 base respectively, with 11 bases between them. Each sample came from a Caucasian adult donor living in Nashville, Tennessee. Sequencing input: PBMCs. The origin of this receptor is a woman between 40 and 50 years old in good health. Some clones in this sample may be carry-over from other donors' samples. The V call is TRBV5-5, the J call TRBJ2-5; maybe TRBD1 (5 bases). The CDR3 region is CASSLRGSSQETQYF. The CDR3 nucleotides read TGTGCCAGCAGCTTGAGGGGTAGCTCCCAAGAGACCCAGTACTTC.